This T cell receptor beta chain was sequenced for a study of early T cells in non-severe SARS-CoV-2 infection. Each cDNA molecule carried a unique molecular identifier. A single record per CDR3 protein comes from TCRdb applying MiXCR to the 5' RACE reads. The profile shows 65,000 to 80,000 distinct CDR3 sequences, under 15% of them singletons. Between the trimmed V and J ends, which lost 5 bases and 0 bases, there was a span of 14 bases. Germline assignment: CDR1 MDHEN and CDR2 SYDVKM. The CDR3 covers 17 residues. The sequence derives from an adult who was a healthcare worker with PCR-confirmed SARS-CoV-2 infection or an uninfected control (not recorded which). The specimen was whole blood. V is TRBV28 and J is TRBJ1-6, with D unresolved. CDR3 amino acids: CASSLTTVSSYNSPLHF. The CDR3 coding sequence is TGTGCCAGCAGTCTCACAACTGTGAGCTCCTATAATTCACCCCTCCACTTT.